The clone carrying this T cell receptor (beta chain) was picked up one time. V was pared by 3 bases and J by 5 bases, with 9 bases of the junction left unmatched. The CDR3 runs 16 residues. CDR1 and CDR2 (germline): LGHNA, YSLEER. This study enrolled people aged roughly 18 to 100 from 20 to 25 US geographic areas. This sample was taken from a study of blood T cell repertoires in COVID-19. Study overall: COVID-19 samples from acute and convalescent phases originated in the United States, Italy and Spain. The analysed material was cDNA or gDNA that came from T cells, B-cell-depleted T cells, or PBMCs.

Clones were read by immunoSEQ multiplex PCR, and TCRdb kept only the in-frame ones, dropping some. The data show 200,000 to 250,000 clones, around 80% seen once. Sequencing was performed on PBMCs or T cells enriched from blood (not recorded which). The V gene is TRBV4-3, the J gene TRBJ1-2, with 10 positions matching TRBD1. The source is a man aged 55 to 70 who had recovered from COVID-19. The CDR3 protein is CASSHPGTGVQYGYTF. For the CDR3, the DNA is TGCGCCAGCAGCCACCCCGGGACAGGGGTTCAGTATGGCTACACCTTC.